Listed below are T cell receptor beta chains from one sample, sequenced in a study of PD-L1 blockade in urothelial cancer. Profiling relied on immunoSEQ multiplex PCR, and the TCRdb table lists in-frame clones only, not all of them. The sample yields fewer than 95,000 clones, 65% to 85% seen once. Sequenced material: PBMCs, taken around atezolizumab (anti-PD-L1) treatment. The receptors derive from a man aged 55 to 69 with urothelial cancer. Both conserved end residues are part of each CDR3. The D gene is left open where the match is weak. Some rows mark clone size as missing; the rest say once, few, many or name a class of expanded clone.

D gene	clone size	V gene	J gene	CDR3 protein	CDR3 DNA
TRBD2	few	TRBV5-4	TRBJ2-3	CASSWDSGGAGDTQYF	TGTGCCAGCAGCTGGGATAGCGGGGGGGCCGGAGATACGCAGTATTTT
-	-	TRBV10-1	TRBJ1-1	CASSETPGDTEAFF	TGCGCCAGCAGTGAGACACCGGGGGACACTGAAGCTTTCTTT
-	-	TRBV7-2	TRBJ2-6	CASSLAARRTVLSGANVLTF	TGTGCCAGCAGCTTAGCCGCAAGGCGGACTGTCCTCTCTGGGGCCAACGTCCTGACTTTC
TRBD1	-	TRBV5-1	TRBJ2-5	CASSAGTGDGSQYF	TGCGCCAGCAGCGCCGGGACAGGGGATGGTTCCCAGTACTTC
TRBD1	few	TRBV5-4	TRBJ1-2	CASSSQGGYGYTF	TGTGCCAGCAGCTCACAGGGGGGGTATGGCTACACCTTC
-	-	TRBV6-5	TRBJ2-1	CATRGGERYNEQFF	TGTGCCACCCGAGGTGGAGAGCGGTACAATGAGCAGTTCTTC
TRBD1	-	TRBV7-2	TRBJ1-2	CASNMIQGTGYGYTF	TGTGCCAGCAACATGATACAGGGGACGGGCTATGGCTACACCTTC
-	few	TRBV6-5	TRBJ2-7	CASSYDPWREQYF	TGTGCCAGCAGTTACGACCCCTGGAGAGAGCAGTACTTC
TRBD2	-	TRBV19	TRBJ2-1	CASSSGGAVLNEQFF	TGTGCCAGTAGTAGCGGGGGGGCCGTTCTCAATGAGCAGTTCTTC
-	once	TRBV7-9	TRBJ2-5	CASSSEELETQYF	TGTGCCAGCAGCTCGGAGGAACTTGAGACCCAGTACTTC
-	-	TRBV9	TRBJ2-1	CASSSTVDNEQFF	TGTGCCAGCAGCTCGACAGTAGACAATGAGCAGTTCTTC
TRBD2	-	TRBV7-2	TRBJ2-5	CASSTGTSGAQTQYF	TGTGCCAGCAGCACCGGGACTAGCGGGGCGCAGACCCAGTACTTC
TRBD1	few	TRBV5-1	TRBJ1-5	CASRLGQGPEGPQHF	TGCGCCAGCAGGCTAGGACAGGGCCCCGAGGGACCCCAGCATTTT
-	-	TRBV5-1	TRBJ1-2	CASSPETGHTDYGYTF	TGCGCCAGCAGCCCAGAAACAGGGCACACTGACTATGGCTACACCTTC
TRBD1	-	TRBV5-8	TRBJ1-2	CASSSLRGRDGYTF	TGTGCCAGCAGCTCCCTCAGGGGGCGGGATGGCTACACCTTC
TRBD1	once	TRBV9	TRBJ1-1	CASSVEQGGTEAFF	TGTGCCAGCAGCGTAGAACAGGGGGGCACTGAAGCTTTCTTT
TRBD2	-	TRBV28	TRBJ2-7	CASSTPGTSGRYEQYF	TGTGCCAGCAGTACCCCCGGGACTAGCGGGAGGTACGAGCAGTACTTC
TRBD2	-	TRBV2	TRBJ2-5	CATARGASGSHLGYF	TGTGCCACGGCCCGGGGGGCTAGCGGGAGCCATCTCGGGTACTTC
-	-	TRBV6-1	TRBJ1-1	CASTRGGAGDTEAFF	TGTGCCAGCACCCGGGGGGGGGCGGGGGACACTGAAGCTTTCTTT
TRBD1	-	TRBV5-1	TRBJ2-1	CASSFEQGVTNEQFF	TGCGCCAGCAGCTTTGAACAGGGGGTAACAAATGAGCAGTTCTTC
TRBD1	-	TRBV7-9	TRBJ2-1	CASSPSMGDRPYNEQFF	TGTGCCAGCAGCCCATCAATGGGGGACAGGCCCTACAATGAGCAGTTCTTC
TRBD1	-	TRBV30	TRBJ1-5	CAWRGRGLDQPQHF	TGTGCCTGGAGAGGCAGGGGGCTGGATCAGCCCCAGCATTTT
-	-	TRBV6-5	TRBJ2-2	CASSYGLLPGELFF	TGTGCCAGCAGTTACGGACTCCTCCCCGGGGAGCTGTTTTTT
TRBD1	-	TRBV7-8	TRBJ2-2	CASSSGQGAGELFF	TGTGCCAGCAGCTCGGGACAGGGAGCCGGGGAGCTGTTTTTT
-	-	TRBV6-5	TRBJ1-5	CASSGPRQPQHF	TGTGCCAGCAGTGGGCCACGTCAGCCCCAGCATTTT
-	-	TRBV4-2	TRBJ2-3	CASSQEAPDTQYF	TGTGCCAGCAGCCAAGAAGCGCCAGATACGCAGTATTTT
-	-	TRBV9	TRBJ2-1	CASGGGGLWYNEQFF	TGTGCCAGCGGAGGTGGGGGCTTATGGTACAATGAGCAGTTCTTC
-	-	TRBV14	TRBJ2-1	CASSSLGGLNEQFF	TGTGCCAGCAGCTCCCTCGGGGGTTTGAATGAGCAGTTCTTC
TRBD2	-	TRBV5-1	TRBJ2-5	CASSSRRFGTSGQETQYF	TGCGCCAGCAGCTCCAGAAGATTCGGGACTAGCGGCCAGGAGACCCAGTACTTC
-	-	TRBV6-5	TRBJ2-5	CASRPTGPGQTQYF	TGTGCCAGCAGGCCCACGGGTCCTGGCCAGACCCAGTACTTC
TRBD1	-	TRBV18	TRBJ2-7	CASSEGQGPYEQYF	TGTGCCAGCTCGGAGGGACAGGGGCCCTACGAGCAGTACTTC
TRBD1	-	TRBV5-4	TRBJ1-5	CASSLGGTGYSNQPQHF	TGTGCCAGCAGCTTAGGCGGGACAGGGTATAGCAATCAGCCCCAGCATTTT
-	-	TRBV5-6	TRBJ2-1	CASSHGHSSYNEQFF	TGTGCCAGCAGCCACGGACATAGTTCCTACAATGAGCAGTTCTTC